This T cell receptor (beta chain) stems from a study of CD8 T cells in ankylosing spondylitis. Per germline, CDR1 SEHNR and CDR2 FQNEAQ (reference sequence). Trimming pared 2 bases from V and 10 bases from J, leaving 17 bases between. The CDR3 covers 14 residues. TCRdb itself ran the 5' RACE reads through MiXCR, one entry per CDR3 protein. The profile shows approximately 290,000 distinct CDR3 sequences, 20% of them singletons. There are many counts of this clonotype. The chain is built from TRBV7-9 and TRBJ1-2; D is unresolved. This TCR was recovered from a female donor with ankylosing spondylitis or in good health (not recorded which). Sequences were obtained from blood, either unsorted or a sorted T cell fraction (not recorded which). CDR3 sequence (DNA): TGTGCCAGCAGCTTAAATAAGCAGACAAGTTCCTACACCTTC. Translation: CASSLNKQTSSYTF. The entire variable domain, with the rest obtained from reference TRBV7-9 and TRBJ1-2, is as follows: DTGVSQNPRHKITKRGQNVTFRCDPISEHNRLYWYRQTLGQGPEFLTYFQNEAQLEKSRLLSDRFSAERPKGSFSTLEIQRTEQGDSAMYLCASSLNKQTSSYTFGSGTRLTVV.